The entry that follows covers one TCR beta chain sequence. This clonotype was seen ten or more times. What antigen it recognizes has not been identified. Per-base qualities were not stored, and no clone one base away is much larger. Whole blood was used without cell fractionation, so the repertoire reflected all unsorted peripheral T cells. A roughly 2.5 ml sample of peripheral blood was drawn into Tempus tubes for RNA extraction. HIV-infected adults not yet given antiretroviral therapy and scheduled to start treatment were recruited, and the first sixteen eligible patients underwent processing. Enrollment excluded patients who had febrile or AIDS-related illness, tumors, hepatitis B or C coinfection, immunomodulatory therapy, recent vaccination or treatment interruptions. Residual genomic DNA was removed with the TURBO-DNase kit and globin mRNA was depleted with GLOBINclear. Pretreatment blood from HIV-infected patients was collected just before antiretroviral therapy was started.

Including the terminal cysteine and phenylalanine, the CDR3 comprises 12 residues. Kept here is only the CDR3 DNA, which spans 36 bases and is read in frame from base 1. As encoded in the germline V gene (reference sequence), CDR1 is PRHDT while CDR2 is FYEKMQ. Trimming takes 3 bases from V and 7 bases from J, and the germline ends sit 9 bases apart. These data are taken from a study of HIV-infected patients and healthy controls (dated by TCRdb to the mid-2010s). Background for the entire study: After three months of therapy, CD4 counts in 14 of 16 patients increased to a modest but significant degree while remaining below normal ranges. The study asked whether deep sequencing of the TCR repertoire from small blood samples of HIV patients could detect immune perturbation and reconstitution. An undetectable viral load was attained by 11 of 16 patients by the second bleed and by all patients after a further year of therapy. Patients exhibited no overall T-cell lymphocytopenia, and total CDR3 counts per chain were not significantly different from those of controls. No consistent shift in CD8 counts was seen during early therapy, whereas a slight rise was seen in the CD4:CD8 ratio.

Reverse transcription of 400 to 600 ng RNA was performed with SuperScript III using primers directed against the alpha and beta constant regions. Separate alpha and beta chain libraries were made by chain-specific third strand synthesis with multiplexing indices. In the protocol, all rearrangements within a chain were amplified with a single primer pair so that primer bias was avoided, and molecular barcodes were added to each cDNA molecule. Purified cDNA was ligated with T4 RNA Ligase 1 onto a 5' RACE adapter bearing a random hexamer and the SP2 sequencing primer site. Second strand synthesis was primed from the SP2 site with Phusion polymerase, using slow temperature ramps to favor optimal annealing. Two random hexamer sequences, both added before amplification and joined together, made up the 12-nucleotide barcode of each molecule. A short first PCR added P5 and P7 adapter elements plus a second index, followed by a roughly 25-cycle amplification PCR with P5s and P7 primers. The libraries went through 25 to 35 PCR cycles in total, were quantified on a Qubit, were sized on a Bioanalyzer, and were diluted to 4 nM. Sequencing of the normalized libraries was done on an Illumina MiSeq using 2 x 250 paired-end kits. Into approximately 9.3 ul Tris-Cl, the reverse transcription reactions were eluted following cleanup on MinElute columns. A 1:1 ratio of AMPure XP beads was used to clean the adapter ligations after they had run for over 20 hours at 16 degrees C. For the original study's pipeline: Demultiplexed FASTQ files were processed with a modified Decombinator by which V, J, insert and barcode information was output. Sequences that shared a barcode but differed from the dominant sequence were treated as errors and discarded, and barcodes were clustered at Levenshtein distance 3 and counted to estimate the original cDNA molecules. For downstream analyses, the R packages ineq, vegan, igraph and RCytoscape were used, along with IMGT nomenclature and CDR3 definitions. The authors computed V gene usage over distinct sequences and counted each TCR a single time to avoid skew from clonal expansion. Similarity networks connected unique CDR3 amino acid sequences within a donor whenever two sequences differed by a single Levenshtein edit. In the repertoires, a search was made for a compiled set of published HIV-specific CDR3s (92 alpha, 650 to 750 beta) and CMV-specific CDR3s (about 13 alpha, about 250 beta). Random subsampling to size-matched repertoires demonstrated that the decreased diversity in patients did not result from their lower sequence numbers. The public sequencing data were trimmed at Q25 with fastp and processed into clonotypes with MiXCR by TCRdb, which kept only in-frame beta chains. Each entry merges the rows of one CDR3 protein and shows their most common DNA and genes. TCRdb, not the original authors, processed these V and J calls. Counted in this sample were approximately 12,000 distinct CDR3 sequences; 9.3% of them appeared once. The top ten clones comprise about a quarter of the sample.

Overall study outcomes, separate from this receptor: Size-matched repertoire data did not replicate the apparent post-therapy recovery of the Gini index in HIV-infected patients. MAIT cell alpha-chain CDR3s were present at high frequency in healthy controls but severely depleted in HIV+ repertoires. The use of whole blood limited sequencing depth and precluded separation of the dynamics of distinct T-cell subpopulations. By Jaccard index and by the count of highly shared sequences, healthy controls shared more CDR3s between individuals than HIV+ patients did. Processing was restricted to sixteen HIV-infected individuals, which the authors judged to be a major constraint on the generalizability of the findings. Eight alpha and eight beta V genes showed significantly different mean usage between HIV-infected patients and controls. Compared with untreated HIV+ repertoires, healthy control repertoires had roughly threefold more distinct CDR3s and a higher Shannon diversity. Oligoclonality may be reflected in the significantly higher mean Gini indices of HIV-infected repertoires compared with controls. Slight age and sex profile differences between the study cohorts did not explain the observed diversity differences. The pairing of alpha and beta chains was not determined in the samples. Comparisons were complicated by unequal numbers of distinct sequences between patients and controls, and rare events from HIV-infected data were overweighted by size-matching. During therapy, HIV-associated CDR3s significantly decreased in frequency, while CMV-associated CDR3s did not change significantly, though most became more frequent. HLA typing of donors was not performed in the study.

The sequence links TRBV13 to TRBJ1-2; the D gene is unclear. This TCR derives from an adult with HIV infection. The donor label of this sample is uncertain. This material consisted of blood, taken before antiretroviral therapy. The DNA is as follows: TGTGCCAGCAGCTTGGGAGGAGGTGGCTACACCTTC. Its coded protein is CASSLGGGGYTF.